This TCR beta chain was found in a study of CD8 T cells in ankylosing spondylitis. Study-wide findings and caveats: A motif in TCR beta, a set of several highly homologous variants, appeared characteristic of ankylosing spondylitis blood. Within matched ankylosing spondylitis synovial fluid, disease-linked clones were reportedly significantly enriched.

TCR beta libraries were made by quantitative 5'-RACE with molecular barcodes. Via MiXCR, TCRdb re-called the 5' RACE reads, giving one row per CDR3 protein. The table shows a few hundred thousand distinct CDR3 sequences, with around 8% occurring only once. This clonotype was recorded a few times. Its antigen is undetermined. The V gene end was trimmed by 0 bases and the J gene end by 7 bases; junction bases not matched to a gene: 9. CDR3 size: 15 residues. Germline values: CDR1 SGHTA, CDR2 FQGNSA. The source is a male donor with ankylosing spondylitis. The chain is built from TRBV7-2 and TRBJ2-7; 7 bases are shared with TRBD1. Sequenced material: blood, either unsorted or a sorted T cell fraction (not recorded which). The CDR3 sequence is CASSLATTGFGEQYF. The CDR3 DNA is TGTGCCAGCAGCTTAGCTACGACAGGGTTTGGAGAGCAGTACTTC.